These 31 T cell receptor beta chains originate from one sample sequenced in a study of cytomegalovirus exposure and HLA in healthy donors (TCRdb year 2017). Library preparation employed the immunoSEQ multiplex PCR assay. For the multiplex PCR, a mixture combining 60 forward primers for TCR Vbeta segments and 13 reverse primers for TCR Jbeta segments was used. TCRdb stores this immuneACCESS table with in-frame sequences only. Part of the clones is absent; in the studies checked, under half of the shortfall reflects unresolved V genes, and no reason is known for the rest. Across this sample there are 150,000 or so clones, with approximately 80% seen only once. The ten largest clones add up to approximately 15% of the sample. The specimen sequenced was PBMCs. These receptors were collected from a woman aged 40 to 49 in good health and CMV-seronegative.

The rearrangement links TRBV19 to TRBJ2-7, with a weak D call TRBD1 (6 bases). This CDR3 has 13 amino acids. CDR1 LNHDA and CDR2 SQIVND come from the germline V gene (reference sequence). Deletions cut 5 bases from V and 6 bases from J, with 14 bases between. The CDR3 DNA follows: TGTGCCAGTAGTGTTGGACAGCAGGGCGAGCAGTACTTC. Protein product: CASSVGQQGEQYF.

J is TRBJ1-1 and V is TRBV14, with 11 bases matching TRBD1. The trim removed 6 bases at V and 5 bases at J, leaving 11 bases unmatched. Germline V CDR1 and CDR2: SGHDN, FVKESK. The CDR3 is 16 residues long. In DNA, the CDR3 is TGTGCCAGCAGGTCTCTGGACAGGGGGCGCGGGACTGAAGCTTTCTTT. Translating it yields CASRSLDRGRGTEAFF.

This chain joins TRBV14 and TRBJ2-3, with 8 bases matching TRBD2. The CDR3 has 16 residues. Germline CDR1 is SGHDN and CDR2 is FVKESK. Trimming at V came to 7 bases and at J to 2 bases, leaving 11 bases not matched to a gene. The CDR3 reads CASNPGVAGITDTQYF. CDR3 bases: TGTGCCAGCAACCCGGGTGTAGCGGGGATCACAGATACGCAGTATTTT.

This clone appeared a single time. This chain uses TRBV5-6 with TRBJ2-4; D not certain. CDR1 and CDR2 (germline): SGHDT, YYEEEE. CDR3 length: 13 residues. Trimming removed 0 bases at V and 6 bases at J, with 7 bases between. The CDR3 here is CASSLVGANIQYF. The CDR3, as DNA: TGTGCCAGCAGCTTGGTCGGAGCAAACATTCAGTACTTC.

This clone was counted only a few times. This chain joins TRBV25-1 and TRBJ2-1, with D maybe TRBD2 (6 bases). CDR1 and CDR2 (germline): MGHDK, SYGVNS. V was pared by 3 bases and J by 2 bases, with 11 bases between. The CDR3 sequence is 15 residues long. CDR3 residues: CASSDAGKPYNEQFF. CDR3 nucleotide sequence: TGTGCCAGCAGTGACGCGGGGAAACCCTACAATGAGCAGTTCTTC.

This chain joins TRBV5-1 and TRBJ1-4; D gene uncertain. The germline gives CDR1 SGHRS, CDR2 YFSETQ. Deletions cut 3 bases from V and 8 bases from J, with 8 bases between. The CDR3 is made up of 12 amino acids. The CDR3 bases are TGCGCCAGCAGCTCACACGGGGAAAAACTGTTTTTT. Protein sequence: CASSSHGEKLFF.

The J gene is TRBJ2-1, the V gene TRBV21-1; the table calls TRBD1, which could not be checked here. TRBV21-1 is a pseudogene locus. The CDR3 is made up of 15 amino acids. CDR3 in DNA: TGTGCCAACACTTACAGGGGGAATTCCTACAATGAGCAGTTCTTC. This sequence encodes CANTYRGNSYNEQFF.

This clone occurred a few times. The chain couples TRBV7-2 to TRBJ2-7, with D perhaps TRBD2 (7 bases). Trimming pared 1 base from V and 3 bases from J, leaving 13 bases between. The CDR3 extends over 15 amino acids. Per germline, CDR1 SGHTA and CDR2 FQGNSA. For the CDR3, the DNA is TGTGCCAGCAGCTTAGGCCGCGGGGGCCACTACGAGCAGTACTTC. It yields the protein CASSLGRGGHYEQYF. The entire variable domain, with the rest obtained from reference TRBV7-2 and TRBJ2-7, is as follows: GAGVSQSPSNKVTEKGKDVELRCDPISGHTALYWYRQSLGQGLEFLIYFQGNSAPDKSGLPSDRFSAERTGGSVSTLTIQRTQQEDSAVYLCASSLGRGGHYEQYFGPGTRLTVT.

This clone was picked up one time. V gene TRBV7-8 combines with J gene TRBJ1-5; weak D call: TRBD1 (5 bases). From germline, CDR1 is SGHVS and CDR2 FQNEAQ. The CDR3 is 16 amino acids. With 5 bases removed from V and 6 bases from J, the gap between germline ends came to 20 bases. CDR3 in DNA: TGTGCCAGCAGCCCCGGATTGGGCAGGGTAGGTCAGCCCCAGCATTTT. It yields the protein CASSPGLGRVGQPQHF. Combining the CDR3 with reference TRBV7-8 and TRBJ1-5 gives the whole variable domain GAGVSQSPRYKVAKRGQDVALRCDPISGHVSLFWYQQALGQGPEFLTYFQNEAQLDKSGLPSDRFFAERPEGSVSTLKIQRTQQEDSAVYLCASSPGLGRVGQPQHFGDGTRLSIL.

The V call is TRBV11-3, the J call TRBJ2-1, with D tentatively TRBD1 (5 bases). Germline values: CDR1 SGHNT, CDR2 YENEEA. The CDR3 is 13 residues long. With 0 bases removed from V and 10 bases from J, the gap between germline ends came to 10 bases. Here the CDR3 reads CASSLEGLGEQFF. In DNA form, the CDR3 reads TGTGCCAGCAGCTTAGAGGGGCTCGGGGAGCAGTTCTTC.

The V call is TRBV5-3, the J call TRBJ1-5; tentatively, D is TRBD1 (6 bases). TRBV5-3 counts as an open reading frame of uncertain function. V shed 5 bases and J shed 2 bases, with 17 bases lying between them. CDR3 length: 16 amino acids. The CDR3 loop is CARRHGQTPGNQPQHF. The CDR3 bases are TGTGCCAGAAGGCACGGACAGACGCCAGGCAATCAGCCCCAGCATTTT.

The J gene is TRBJ2-1, the V gene TRBV9; 7 bases agree with TRBD2. With V trimmed by 0 bases and J by 4 bases, 16 bases remained unmatched. Germline V gives CDR1 SGDLS, CDR2 YYNGEE. The CDR3 runs to 19 residues. The CDR3 sequence: CASSVGPEIKAGVYNEQFF. The CDR3 nucleotides are TGTGCCAGCAGCGTAGGCCCCGAGATTAAGGCGGGGGTATACAATGAGCAGTTCTTC.

The chain combines TRBV28 with TRBJ1-1; 7 bases match TRBD1. CDR1 and CDR2 (germline): MDHEN, SYDVKM. Germline trimming cut 1 base from V and 1 base from J; bases unmatched to any gene: 15. The CDR3 loop spans 19 amino acids. The CDR3 DNA reads as TGTGCCAGCAGTTTATCCCGTGCAGGAGCAAGGGGGCCGAACACTGAAGCTTTCTTT. It codes for CASSLSRAGARGPNTEAFF. Full variable domain (remainder filled in from reference TRBV28 and TRBJ1-1): DVKVTQSSRYLVKRTGEKVFLECVQDMDHENMFWYRQDPGLGLRLIYFSYDVKMKEKGDIPEGYSVSREKKERFSLILESASTNQTSMYLCASSLSRAGARGPNTEAFFGQGTRLTVV.

This chain uses TRBV5-1 with TRBJ1-6, with 7 nucleotides matching TRBD1. Germline V lookup: CDR1 SGHRS, CDR2 YFSETQ. This CDR3 has 14 amino acids. Trimming removed 6 bases from V and 6 bases from J; junction bases left unmatched: 6. The CDR3 nucleotides are TGCGCCAGCAACCTGGGACAGAGTAATTCACCCCTCCACTTT. Translated: CASNLGQSNSPLHF.

This chain connects TRBV28 to TRBJ2-1; tentatively, D is TRBD2 (5 bases). Germline CDR1 is MDHEN and CDR2 is SYDVKM. Trimming cost V 4 bases and J 3 bases, with 10 bases left between them. The CDR3 is 14 residues long. CDR3 sequence: CASSSNDYYNEQFF. In DNA form, the CDR3 reads TGTGCCAGCAGTTCAAATGACTACTACAATGAGCAGTTCTTC.

The chain joins TRBV6-6 to TRBJ1-4; D gene ambiguous. V was cut by 8 bases and J by 7 bases, with 17 bases left in between. From germline, CDR1 is MNHNY and CDR2 SVGAGI (reference sequence). This CDR3 has 14 residues. As DNA, the CDR3 is TGTGCCAGCGGGCAGAAATTACAACCTGAAAAACTGTTTTTT. As protein: CASGQKLQPEKLFF.

This clone is a singleton in its sample. This chain connects TRBV7-8 to TRBJ2-3, with 11 bases matching TRBD1. The CDR3 length is 16 residues. V was clipped by 1 base and J by 6 bases; unmatched bases: 6. Germline CDR1 SGHVS, CDR2 FQNEAQ. DNA of the CDR3: TGTGCCAGCAGCTTAGGGGGACAGGGGGGATCGGATACGCAGTATTTT. It is translated as CASSLGGQGGSDTQYF.

The chain joins TRBV5-1 to TRBJ1-1, with TRBD1 identical over 9 bases. Per germline, CDR1 SGHRS and CDR2 YFSETQ. The CDR3 runs 16 residues. V gave up 4 bases and J gave up 1 base; unmatched junction bases: 8. CDR3 sequence reads: CASSPGTGLGNTEAFF. CDR3 sequence (DNA): TGCGCCAGCAGCCCCGGGACAGGGTTGGGGAACACTGAAGCTTTCTTT.

The chain combines TRBV5-8 with TRBJ2-1; tentatively, D is TRBD2 (6 bases). Deletions cut 0 bases from V and 2 bases from J, with 15 bases between. The CDR3 loop spans 17 amino acids. Germline CDR1 and CDR2: SGHTS and YDEGEE. The CDR3 loop is CASSLAQRTTPYNEQFF. DNA of the CDR3: TGTGCCAGCAGCTTGGCCCAGCGGACTACCCCCTACAATGAGCAGTTCTTC. The full variable domain, rest sourced from reference TRBV5-8 and TRBJ2-1, is EAGVTQSPTHLIKTRGQQATLRCSPISGHTSVYWYQQALGLGLQFLLWYDEGEERNRGNFPPRFSGRQFPNYSSELNVNALELEDSALYLCASSLAQRTTPYNEQFFGPGTRLTVL.

The sample holds a few counts of this clone. The chain uses TRBV10-3 and TRBJ2-7; no clear D. Trimming removed 3 bases at V and 2 bases at J, with 11 bases between. The germline V gene encodes CDR1 ENHRY and CDR2 SYGVKD. This CDR3 has 14 residues. The CDR3 DNA follows: TGTGCCATCAGTGAACTGGGCTTCACCTACGAGCAGTACTTC. This translates into CAISELGFTYEQYF.

This clone was seen a few times. This rearrangement joins TRBV7-8 to TRBJ1-1; TRBD1 might be the D (5 bases). The CDR3 runs to 12 residues. Germline V gives CDR1 SGHVS, CDR2 FQNEAQ. V was trimmed by 7 bases and J by 4 bases, leaving 10 bases between them. CDR3 bases: TGTGCCAGCACCACGGGGGGCACTGAAGCTTTCTTT. Protein sequence: CASTTGGTEAFF.

The chain has TRBV7-2 and TRBJ2-5; 7 bases line up with TRBD2. CDR3 length equals 14 residues. The junction had 5 bases not matched to a gene; V was cut back by 5 bases and J by 2 bases. Germline V gene sequence: CDR1 SGHTA, CDR2 FQGNSA. The DNA for the CDR3 is TGTGCCAGCAGCCTTAGCGGGCCTCAAGAGACCCAGTACTTC. It specifies CASSLSGPQETQYF.

CDR3 coding DNA: TGTGCCAGCAGTGTACAGGGCACAGATACGCAGTATTTT. The encoded protein is CASSVQGTDTQYF. The rearrangement uses TRBV25-1 and TRBJ2-3; tentative D call: TRBD1 (5 bases). Trimming took off 4 bases at V and 1 base at J, with 6 bases between the two ends. Germline-derived CDR1 and CDR2 are MGHDK and SYGVNS. The CDR3 totals 13 residues. Variable domain in full (rest from reference TRBV25-1 and TRBJ2-3): EADIYQTPRYLVIGTGKKITLECSQTMGHDKMYWYQQDPGMELHLIHYSYGVNSTEKGDLSSESTVSRIRTEHFPLTLESARPSHTSQYLCASSVQGTDTQYFGPGTRLTVL.

This chain uses TRBV28 with TRBJ1-5; the D gene is possibly TRBD1 (6 bases). This CDR3 comprises 14 residues. V gave up 7 bases and J gave up 5 bases, with 15 bases separating them. In germline, CDR1 is MDHEN, CDR2 SYDVKM. CDR3 residues: CASTFGRGHQPQHF. The CDR3 nucleotides read TGTGCCAGCACCTTCGGCAGGGGACATCAGCCCCAGCATTTT.

Points on this clone: A junction end diverges from the germline sequence, so it may reflect a read error. J is TRBJ2-3 and V is TRBV11-3; D uncertain. There are 11 residues in the CDR3. Germline assignment: CDR1 SGHNT and CDR2 YENEEA. As DNA, the CDR3 is TGTGCCAGCAGCATAGACGCGGCGCAGTATTTT. It codes for CASSIDAAQYF.

CDR3 nucleotide sequence: TGTGCCAGCAGTTCCTACGGGACAGCCGAAGAGACCCAGTACTTC. Amino acid sequence: CASSSYGTAEETQYF. The gene calls are TRBV28 and TRBJ2-5; 7 bases map to TRBD1. With 4 bases clipped from V and 3 bases from J, the junction kept 8 bases outside the gene matches. Germline loops: CDR1 MDHEN, CDR2 SYDVKM. This CDR3 comprises 15 residues.

The chain carries TRBV19 and TRBJ2-1; 7 bases are a match to TRBD1. The germline V gene has CDR1 LNHDA and CDR2 SQIVND (reference sequence). J gave up 4 bases and V 7 bases, and 10 bases lay outside the gene matches. The CDR3 contains 15 residues. In nucleotides, the CDR3 is TGTGCCAGTACAAAGGGGGCTAGTTCGTACAATGAGCAGTTCTTC. Translation: CASTKGASSYNEQFF.

The chain links TRBV28 to TRBJ2-5; a weak D match, TRBD2 (5 bases). There are 14 residues in the CDR3. V was shortened by 6 bases and J by 4 bases, with 15 bases between the two germline ends. The germline V gene has CDR1 MDHEN and CDR2 SYDVKM. The CDR3 reads CASSKDPGRETQYF. The CDR3 DNA is TGTGCCAGCAGCAAAGACCCGGGGAGAGAGACCCAGTACTTC.

The rearrangement uses TRBV7-3 and TRBJ2-1, with 7 bases fitting TRBD1. The CDR3 is 15 amino acids. CDR1 and CDR2 (germline): SGHTA, FQGTGA. The J segment lost 7 bases and the V segment lost 5 bases, leaving 11 bases of the junction unmatched. The CDR3 DNA sequence: TGTGCCAGCAGCCAACCGGACAGGACAAATAATGAGCAGTTCTTC. Translated, it gives CASSQPDRTNNEQFF. Together with reference TRBV7-3 and TRBJ2-1, the CDR3 gives the full variable domain: GAGVSQTPSNKVTEKGKYVELRCDPISGHTALYWYRQSLGQGPEFLIYFQGTGAADDSGLPNDRFFAVRPEGSVSTLKIQRTERGDSAVYLCASSQPDRTNNEQFFGPGTRLTVL.

This clone was recorded only once. This chain connects TRBV2 to TRBJ1-1, with 7 bases lining up with TRBD1. The V segment lost 7 bases and the J segment 1 base; nucleotides outside the gene matches: 3. CDR1 is SNHLY, CDR2 FYNNEI, per germline. This CDR3 region has 13 residues. The CDR3 sequence: CASNRQGNTEAFF. CDR3 DNA sequence: TGTGCCAGCAATAGACAGGGGAACACTGAAGCTTTCTTT.

This clone has just a few counts. V and J are TRBV27 and TRBJ1-2; TRBD1 might be the D (6 bases). CDR3 length: 13 residues. CDR1 and CDR2 (germline): MNHEY, SMNVEV (reference sequence). V was cut by 7 bases and J by 4 bases, with 13 bases left in between. The CDR3 nucleotides are TGTGCCAGCAAAATAACAGGGAGCTATGGCTACACCTTC. Amino acids: CASKITGSYGYTF.